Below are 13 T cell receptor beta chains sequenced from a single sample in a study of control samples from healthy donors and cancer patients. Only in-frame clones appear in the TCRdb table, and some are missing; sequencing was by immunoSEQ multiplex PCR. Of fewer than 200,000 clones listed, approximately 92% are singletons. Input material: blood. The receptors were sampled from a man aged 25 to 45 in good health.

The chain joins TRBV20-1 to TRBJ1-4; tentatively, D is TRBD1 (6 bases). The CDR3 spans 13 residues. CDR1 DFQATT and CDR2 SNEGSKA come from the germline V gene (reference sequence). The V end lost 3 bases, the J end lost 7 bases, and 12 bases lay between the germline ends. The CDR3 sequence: CSASGGQVEKLFF. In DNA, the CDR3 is TGCAGTGCTAGTGGGGGGCAGGTTGAAAAACTGTTTTTT.

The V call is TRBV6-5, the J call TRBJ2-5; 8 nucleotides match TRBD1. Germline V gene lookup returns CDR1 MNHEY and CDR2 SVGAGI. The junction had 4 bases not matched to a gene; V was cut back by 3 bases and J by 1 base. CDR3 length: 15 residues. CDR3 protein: CASSYTDRGQETQYF. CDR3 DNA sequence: TGTGCCAGCAGTTATACAGACAGGGGCCAAGAGACCCAGTACTTC.

The CDR3, as DNA: TGTGCCAGCAGCTGGGACGTATACAGTACCGGGGAGCTGTTTTTT. Translation: CASSWDVYSTGELFF. The J gene is TRBJ2-2, the V gene TRBV7-9; D is tentatively TRBD1 or TRBD2 (5 bases each). The germline CDR1 and CDR2 sequences are SEHNR and FQNEAQ (reference sequence). CDR3 size: 15 residues. The V gene lost 4 bases and the J gene lost 5 bases, with 14 bases spanning the gap.

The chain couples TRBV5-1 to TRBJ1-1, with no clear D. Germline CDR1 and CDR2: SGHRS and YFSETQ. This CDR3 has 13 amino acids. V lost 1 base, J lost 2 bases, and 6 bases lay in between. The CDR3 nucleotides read TGCGCCAGCAGCTTGCTTCCTAACACTGAAGCTTTCTTT. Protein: CASSLLPNTEAFF.

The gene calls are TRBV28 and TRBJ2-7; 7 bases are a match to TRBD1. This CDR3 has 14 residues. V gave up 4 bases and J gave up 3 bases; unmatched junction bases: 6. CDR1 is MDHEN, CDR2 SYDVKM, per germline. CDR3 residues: CASSSIDRDYEQYF. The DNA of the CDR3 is TGTGCCAGCAGTTCTATTGACAGGGACTACGAGCAGTACTTC.

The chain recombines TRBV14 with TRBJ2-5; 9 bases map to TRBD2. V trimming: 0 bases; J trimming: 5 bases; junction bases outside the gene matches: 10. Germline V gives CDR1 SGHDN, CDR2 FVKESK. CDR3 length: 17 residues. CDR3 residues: CASSQDRRLAGRETQYF. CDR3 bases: TGTGCCAGCAGCCAAGATCGGCGCCTAGCGGGACGGGAGACCCAGTACTTC.

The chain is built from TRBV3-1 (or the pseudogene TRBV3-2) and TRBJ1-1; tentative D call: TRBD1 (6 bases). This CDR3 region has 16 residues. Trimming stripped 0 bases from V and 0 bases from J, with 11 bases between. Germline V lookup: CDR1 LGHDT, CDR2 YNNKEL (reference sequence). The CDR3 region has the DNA TGTGCCAGCAGCCAAGATCTACAGGGCATGAACACTGAAGCTTTCTTT. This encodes CASSQDLQGMNTEAFF.

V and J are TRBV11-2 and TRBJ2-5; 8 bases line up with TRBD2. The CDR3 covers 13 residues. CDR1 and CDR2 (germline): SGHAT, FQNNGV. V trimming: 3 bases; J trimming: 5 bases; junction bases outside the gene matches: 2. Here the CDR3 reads CASSFVAGETQYF. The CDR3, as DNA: TGTGCCAGCAGCTTCGTAGCGGGGGAGACCCAGTACTTC.

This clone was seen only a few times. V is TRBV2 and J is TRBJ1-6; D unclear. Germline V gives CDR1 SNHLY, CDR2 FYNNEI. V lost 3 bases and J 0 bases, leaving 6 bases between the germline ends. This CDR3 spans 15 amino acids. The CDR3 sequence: CASSDESSYNSPLHF. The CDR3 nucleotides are TGTGCCAGCAGTGACGAGAGCTCCTATAATTCACCCCTCCACTTT.

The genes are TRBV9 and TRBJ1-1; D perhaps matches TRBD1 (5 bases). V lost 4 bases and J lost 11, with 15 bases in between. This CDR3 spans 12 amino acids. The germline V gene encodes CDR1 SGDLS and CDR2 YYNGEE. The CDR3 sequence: CASSIGTTDAFF. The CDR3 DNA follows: TGTGCCAGCAGCATTGGGACGACAGATGCTTTCTTT.

DNA for the CDR3: TGTGCCAGCAGCCCGGACAGGGGGCGCGCTGCTTTCTTT. Translating gives CASSPDRGRAAFF. V gene TRBV14 combines with J gene TRBJ1-1; 11 bases align to TRBD1. Losses at the gene ends were 4 bases for V and 11 bases for J; bases not matched to a gene: 6. This CDR3 is 13 amino acids long. CDR1 SGHDN and CDR2 FVKESK come from the germline V gene. The variable domain in full, with the rest retrieved from reference TRBV14 and TRBJ1-1, is EAGVTQFPSHSVIEKGQTVTLRCDPISGHDNLYWYRRVMGKEIKFLLHFVKESKQDESGMPNNRFLAERTGGTYSTLKVQPAELEDSGVYFCASSPDRGRAAFFGQGTRLTVV.

The chain's CDR3 is CASSLTSGGPDKYF. The CDR3 DNA sequence: TGTGCCAGCAGCTTAACTAGCGGGGGGCCGGATAAGTACTTC. The V gene is TRBV7-2, the J gene TRBJ2-7, with TRBD2 matching 12 bases. Germline-derived CDR1 and CDR2 are SGHTA and FQGNSA. This CDR3 has 14 amino acids. The V gene end was trimmed by 2 bases and the J gene end by 11 bases; junction bases not matched to a gene: 7. Drawing the rest from reference TRBV7-2 and TRBJ2-7, the complete variable domain is GAGVSQSPSNKVTEKGKDVELRCDPISGHTALYWYRQSLGQGLEFLIYFQGNSAPDKSGLPSDRFSAERTGGSVSTLTIQRTQQEDSAVYLCASSLTSGGPDKYFGPGTRLTVT.

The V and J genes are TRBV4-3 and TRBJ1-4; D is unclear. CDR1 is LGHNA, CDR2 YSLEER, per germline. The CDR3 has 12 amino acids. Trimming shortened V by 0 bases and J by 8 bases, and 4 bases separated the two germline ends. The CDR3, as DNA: TGCGCCAGCAGCCAAGACAGGGAAAAACTGTTTTTT. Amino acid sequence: CASSQDREKLFF.